The next 6 T cell receptor beta chains were all read from a single sample in a study of response to subunit inactivated influenza vaccine. TCRdb called the RT-PCR reads again in MiXCR, with one record for every CDR3 protein. The data show 650,000 to 800,000 distinct CDR3 sequences, approximately 15% seen once. This specimen consisted of PBMCs from blood, obtained less than 15 days before vaccination. Receptors originate from a man in his fifties who received an inactivated influenza vaccine.

This clonotype was seen a few times. The chain couples TRBV20-1 to TRBJ2-2, with 9 bases identical to TRBD2. The V gene's germline CDR1 is DFQATT and CDR2 SNEGSKA (reference sequence). CDR3 length: 15 amino acids. V was pared by 3 bases and J by 6 bases, with 8 bases of the junction left unmatched. DNA for the CDR3: TGCAGTGCTAGTAAAGGACTAGCGACTCCCGGGGAGCTGTTTTTT. This translates into CSASKGLATPGELFF.

This clonotype was seen only a few times. Written as DNA, the CDR3 is TGTGCCAGCAGCCAAGTGTTTCTTTTTGGGACAGGGTCTTCCTCTGGGGCCAACGTCCTGACTTTC. Its translation is CASSQVFLFGTGSSSGANVLTF. The chain combines TRBV3-1 with TRBJ2-6; 9 positions agree with TRBD1. The CDR3 covers 22 residues. The V and J ends lost 1 base and 0 bases, in that order; junction bases with no gene match: 16. The V gene's germline CDR1 is LGHDT and CDR2 YNNKEL (reference sequence).

This clonotype was recorded a few times. CDR3 loop: CASSQAWTGQDTQYF. The DNA of the CDR3 is TGCGCCAGCAGCCAAGCGTGGACAGGGCAAGATACGCAGTATTTT. The chain carries TRBV4-1 and TRBJ2-3, with 8 bases aligning to TRBD1. V dropped 1 base and J dropped 5; count of bases not matched to a gene: 5. Per the germline V gene, CDR1 is MGHRA and CDR2 is YSYEKL. This CDR3 comprises 15 residues.

The genes are TRBV4-2 and TRBJ2-3, with TRBD2 matching over 8 bases. Germline V gene sequence: CDR1 LGHNA, CDR2 YNFKEQ. V was clipped by 0 bases and J by 0 bases; unmatched bases: 2. CDR3 size: 16 residues. The CDR3 region is CASSQDLAGSTDTQYF. CDR3 sequence (DNA): TGTGCCAGCAGCCAAGATTTAGCGGGAAGCACAGATACGCAGTATTTT.

This clonotype has a count of ten or more. This rearrangement joins TRBV29-1 to TRBJ2-1, with D perhaps TRBD2 (6 bases). Germline V gene lookup returns CDR1 SQVTM and CDR2 ANQGSEA. The V gene lost 6 bases and the J gene lost 5 bases, with 17 bases spanning the gap. The length of the CDR3 is 14 residues. The CDR3 DNA follows: TGCAGCGTACTCGCCGGACTATATGACAATGAGCAGTTCTTC. The encoded protein is CSVLAGLYDNEQFF.

V is TRBV9 and J is TRBJ2-2; TRBD2 is a possible D gene (6 bases). V dropped 0 bases and J dropped 4 bases, with 13 bases sitting between them. Germline V gene data show CDR1 as SGDLS and CDR2 as YYNGEE. The CDR3 has 16 amino acids. In DNA, the CDR3 is TGTGCCAGCAGCGTAGGATGGGGGGTGAGCACCGGGGAGCTGTTTTTT. Translation: CASSVGWGVSTGELFF.